A selection of T cell receptor beta chains follows, all from one sample in a study of blood T cell repertoires in COVID-19. The assay was immunoSEQ multiplex PCR, and TCRdb's table has in-frame clones only and misses some. This sample has around 170,000 clones, with 80% to 85% found just once. Material: PBMCs or T cells enriched from blood (not recorded which). The receptors stem from a woman aged 45-60 years who had recovered from COVID-19. Both conserved end residues are part of each CDR3. A D gene is named only where the DNA matches it firmly. Size is stated for part of the rows, as once, few or many counts, or as a class when the clone is expanded.

J,V,D,size,CDR3,DNA
TRBJ2-3,TRBV11-2,TRBD2,NA,CATVASGRGGTTDTQYF,TGTGCCACCGTAGCGTCGGGGCGGGGGGGTACCACAGATACGCAGTATTTT
TRBJ1-2,TRBV7-2,TRBD1,NA,CASSLPGQGVYGYTF,TGTGCCAGCAGCCTACCGGGACAGGGGGTTTATGGCTACACCTTC
TRBJ2-3,TRBV5-1,TRBD2,NA,CASSFQRGGPDTQYF,TGCGCCAGCAGCTTCCAGCGGGGGGGCCCAGATACGCAGTATTTT
TRBJ2-5,TRBV6-2/TRBV6-3,TRBD2,NA,CASSLGTSFFETQYF,TGTGCCAGCAGCCTCGGGACTAGTTTTTTTGAGACCCAGTACTTC
TRBJ1-2,TRBV19,NA,NA,CASSLVSRGSRYGYTF,TGTGCCAGTAGTTTAGTTAGTAGGGGGTCGCGGTATGGCTACACCTTC
TRBJ1-4,TRBV5-1,TRBD1,once,CASSWGQGSNEKLFF,TGCGCCAGCAGCTGGGGACAGGGGAGCAATGAAAAACTGTTTTTT
TRBJ1-1,TRBV11-1,NA,NA,CASSERPTGNTEAFF,TGTGCCAGCAGCGAACGACCGACGGGGAACACTGAAGCTTTCTTT
TRBJ2-7,TRBV4-1,NA,NA,CASSQAPGSAAYEQYF,TGCGCCAGCAGCCAAGCCCCCGGGAGCGCGGCCTACGAGCAGTACTTC
TRBJ2-7,TRBV3-1/TRBV3-2,NA,NA,CASSQGATSLPGEQYF,TGTGCCAGCAGCCAAGGGGCGACTAGTTTACCGGGGGAGCAGTACTTC
TRBJ2-1,TRBV5-1,NA,NA,CASSLDLVGSYNEQFF,TGCGCCAGCAGCTTGGATCTGGTCGGTTCATACAATGAGCAGTTCTTC
TRBJ1-4,TRBV9,NA,NA,CASSAGTIMKGVSEKLFF,TGTGCCAGCAGCGCCGGGACTATCATGAAAGGTGTGAGTGAAAAACTGTTTTTT
TRBJ2-5,TRBV5-1,NA,NA,CASSRAGLGETQYF,TGCGCCAGCAGCCGGGCGGGCCTAGGGGAGACCCAGTACTTC
TRBJ2-7,TRBV9,TRBD2,NA,CASSVGFFGGRTTYEQYF,TGTGCCAGCAGCGTAGGTTTCTTTGGCGGGAGGACCACCTACGAGCAGTACTTC
TRBJ2-2,TRBV21-1,NA,NA,CASSNSAGANTGELFF,TGTGCCAGCAGCAATTCGGCGGGGGCGAACACCGGGGAGCTGTTTTTT
TRBJ2-7,TRBV11-2,NA,NA,CASSPYSDEQYF,TGTGCCAGCAGCCCCTACTCTGACGAGCAGTACTTC
TRBJ2-1,TRBV12-3/TRBV12-4,NA,NA,CASSLYVTEVLFF,TGTGCCAGCAGTTTATACGTGACGGAGGTTCTGTTCTTC
TRBJ2-5,TRBV28,NA,NA,CASSPSLSVIQETQYF,TGTGCCAGCAGTCCCTCACTAAGCGTAATCCAAGAGACCCAGTACTTC
TRBJ2-7,TRBV5-1,TRBD1,NA,CASSSSGTAYEQYF,TGCGCCAGCAGCTCATCCGGGACAGCCTACGAGCAGTACTTC
TRBJ2-1,TRBV7-2,TRBD2,NA,CASSSASGRTDEQFF,TGTGCCAGCAGCTCAGCTAGCGGAAGAACCGATGAGCAGTTCTTC
TRBJ2-2,TRBV2,TRBD2,NA,CASSVAAGGPGELFF,TGTGCCAGCAGTGTAGCAGCGGGGGGGCCTGGGGAGCTGTTTTTT
TRBJ1-5,TRBV2,NA,NA,CASTLGGANQPQHF,TGTGCCAGCACTCTCGGGGGGGCCAATCAGCCCCAGCATTTT
TRBJ1-2,TRBV28,NA,NA,CASSLGVGAKTRGGYTF,TGTGCCAGCAGTTTAGGGGTGGGGGCGAAGACTCGGGGCGGCTACACCTTC
TRBJ1-2,TRBV5-8,NA,once,CASSLTPRVLF,TGTGCCAGCAGCTTGACCCCGCGAGTCTTGTTC
TRBJ1-1,TRBV18,TRBD1,NA,CASSPTGVVDTEAFF,TGTGCCAGCTCACCAACAGGGGTCGTGGACACTGAAGCTTTCTTT
TRBJ1-4,TRBV7-9,NA,NA,CASSLSGQREKLFF,TGTGCCAGCAGCTTATCGGGTCAACGGGAAAAACTGTTTTTT
TRBJ2-1,TRBV11-3,NA,NA,CASSLTGQLSYNEQFF,TGTGCCAGCAGCTTAACAGGGCAGCTCTCCTACAATGAGCAGTTCTTC
TRBJ2-1,TRBV2,NA,NA,CASIPASRRAYNEQFF,TGTGCCAGTATTCCGGCCTCGAGGAGGGCCTACAATGAGCAGTTCTTC
TRBJ1-2,TRBV7-2,NA,NA,CASSPQANYGYTF,TGTGCCAGCAGCCCACAGGCTAACTATGGCTACACCTTC
TRBJ1-1,TRBV5-1,TRBD1,NA,CASSGDRNTEAFF,TGCGCCAGCAGCGGGGACAGGAACACTGAAGCTTTCTTT
TRBJ2-7,TRBV6-5,NA,few,CASRQGLGEQYF,TGTGCCAGCAGACAAGGACTTGGGGAGCAGTACTTC
TRBJ1-3,TRBV4-1,TRBD1,NA,CASSQGTGGNTIYF,TGCGCCAGCAGCCAAGGGACAGGGGGAAACACCATATATTTT
TRBJ2-1,TRBV11-3,TRBD1,NA,CASSLTSGTVQFF,TGTGCCAGCAGCTTAACCTCCGGGACAGTCCAGTTCTTC
TRBJ1-5,TRBV5-6,TRBD1,few,CASSLGQGANQPQHF,TGTGCCAGCAGCCTGGGACAGGGGGCCAATCAGCCCCAGCATTTT
TRBJ1-3,TRBV3-1/TRBV3-2,NA,NA,CASSPISSGNTIYF,TGTGCCAGCAGCCCTATAAGCTCTGGAAACACCATATATTTT
TRBJ1-6,TRBV5-5,NA,NA,CASSWGDMARSSPLHF,TGTGCCAGCAGCTGGGGCGACATGGCCAGGTCTTCACCCCTCCACTTT
TRBJ1-1,TRBV19,NA,NA,CASSIGSGGPTEAFF,TGTGCCAGTAGTATAGGGTCGGGGGGACCCACTGAAGCTTTCTTT
TRBJ2-7,TRBV16,NA,NA,CASSQDRYEQYF,TGTGCCAGCAGCCAGGACAGATACGAGCAGTACTTC
TRBJ1-1,TRBV6-5,NA,once,CASKRGRVSHTEAFF,TGTGCCAGCAAAAGGGGCAGGGTGAGTCACACTGAAGCTTTCTTT
TRBJ1-1,TRBV7-2,TRBD1,NA,CASSGLRDRSGEAFF,TGTGCCAGCAGCGGCCTCCGGGACAGATCTGGGGAGGCTTTCTTT
TRBJ2-1,TRBV4-1,TRBD2,few,CASSQLAGGPNEQFF,TGCGCCAGCAGCCAACTAGCGGGGGGGCCGAATGAGCAGTTCTTC
TRBJ1-2,TRBV6-1,NA,few,CASSEQGSYGYTF,TGTGCCAGCAGTGAACAGGGCTCCTATGGCTACACCTTC
TRBJ2-3,TRBV29-1,TRBD2,once,CSVEISWAGGQYF,TGCAGCGTTGAAATATCTTGGGCGGGGGGGCAGTATTTT
TRBJ1-5,TRBV19,NA,NA,CASSPSGNNQPQHF,TGTGCCAGTAGTCCCTCCGGGAATAATCAGCCCCAGCATTTT
TRBJ1-1,TRBV4-1,NA,NA,CASSQFDPTTEAFF,TGCGCCAGCAGCCAATTTGATCCCACTACTGAAGCTTTCTTT
TRBJ2-1,TRBV2,NA,NA,CASSGNSVKQFF,TGTGCCAGCAGTGGCAATAGCGTTAAGCAGTTCTTC
TRBJ2-7,TRBV7-2,TRBD2,NA,CASRWGLAGGPIEQYF,TGTGCCAGCAGATGGGGACTAGCGGGAGGGCCGATTGAGCAGTACTTC
TRBJ1-6,TRBV28,TRBD1,NA,CASSFRDRSSPLHF,TGTGCCAGCAGTTTCCGGGACAGGTCTTCACCCCTCCACTTT
TRBJ1-6,TRBV14,NA,once,CASSRVVPNSPLHF,TGTGCCAGCAGCCGAGTAGTCCCAAATTCACCCCTCCACTTT
TRBJ2-5,TRBV5-4,TRBD2,NA,CASSGLAGQETQYF,TGTGCCAGCTCTGGACTAGCGGGACAAGAGACCCAGTACTTC
TRBJ1-1,TRBV12-3/TRBV12-4,NA,NA,CASSLSYTNEAFF,TGTGCCAGCAGTTTATCGTATACAAATGAAGCTTTCTTT
TRBJ1-2,TRBV10-3,NA,NA,CAISELRTDYGYTF,TGTGCCATCAGTGAGCTACGAACGGACTATGGCTACACCTTC
TRBJ1-1,TRBV3-1/TRBV3-2,NA,NA,CASSPGAFF,TGTGCCAGCAGCCCCGGGGCTTTCTTT
TRBJ1-2,TRBV6-5,TRBD1,once,CASRDRQGGYTF,TGTGCCAGCAGAGACCGACAGGGTGGCTACACCTTC
TRBJ1-2,TRBV9,NA,NA,CASSAQAGSYGYTF,TGTGCCAGCAGCGCGCAAGCGGGAAGCTATGGCTACACCTTC
TRBJ2-3,TRBV20-1,TRBD2,NA,CSASAGGPSQYF,TGCAGTGCTAGTGCGGGGGGGCCTTCGCAGTATTTT
TRBJ2-5,TRBV7-9,NA,NA,CASSPENSRETQYF,TGTGCCAGCAGCCCTGAGAACTCTCGAGAGACCCAGTACTTC
TRBJ2-7,TRBV5-5,TRBD1,NA,CASSFRQGVYEQYF,TGTGCCAGCAGCTTTAGACAGGGGGTCTACGAGCAGTACTTC